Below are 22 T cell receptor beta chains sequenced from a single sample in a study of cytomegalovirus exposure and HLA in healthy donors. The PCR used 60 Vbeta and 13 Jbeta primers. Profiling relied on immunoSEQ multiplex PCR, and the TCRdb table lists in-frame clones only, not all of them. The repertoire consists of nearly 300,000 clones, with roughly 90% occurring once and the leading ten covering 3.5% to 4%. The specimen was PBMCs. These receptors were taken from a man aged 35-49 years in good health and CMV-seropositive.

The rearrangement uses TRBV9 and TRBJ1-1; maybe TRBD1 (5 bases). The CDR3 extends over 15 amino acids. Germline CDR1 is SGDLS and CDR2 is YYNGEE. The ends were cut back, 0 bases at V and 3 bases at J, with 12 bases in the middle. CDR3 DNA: TGTGCCAGCAGCGTAGGCGGGGGTTTGGACACTGAAGCTTTCTTT. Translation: CASSVGGGLDTEAFF.

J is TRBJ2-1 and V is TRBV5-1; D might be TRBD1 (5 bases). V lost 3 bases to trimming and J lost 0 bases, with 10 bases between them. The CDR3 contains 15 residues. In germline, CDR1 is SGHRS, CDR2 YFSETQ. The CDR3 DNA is TGCGCCAGCAGCTCGGTCAGGGACTCCTACAATGAGCAGTTCTTC. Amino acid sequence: CASSSVRDSYNEQFF.

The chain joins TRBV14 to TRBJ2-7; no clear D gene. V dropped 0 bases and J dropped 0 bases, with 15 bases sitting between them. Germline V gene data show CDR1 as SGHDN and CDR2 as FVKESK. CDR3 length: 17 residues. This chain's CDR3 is CASSQDRRFPRSYEQYF. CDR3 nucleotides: TGTGCCAGCAGCCAAGATCGCAGGTTCCCTCGCTCCTACGAGCAGTACTTC.

Here the CDR3 DNA reads TGCAGCGCGTCCGGGACAGACTCCTACGAGCAGTACTTC. Protein sequence: CSASGTDSYEQYF. This chain joins TRBV29-1 and TRBJ2-7, with 7 bases aligning to TRBD1. Trimming cost V 7 bases and J 0 bases; bases outside gene matches: 6. This CDR3 comprises 13 residues. Germline assignment: CDR1 SQVTM and CDR2 ANQGSEA.

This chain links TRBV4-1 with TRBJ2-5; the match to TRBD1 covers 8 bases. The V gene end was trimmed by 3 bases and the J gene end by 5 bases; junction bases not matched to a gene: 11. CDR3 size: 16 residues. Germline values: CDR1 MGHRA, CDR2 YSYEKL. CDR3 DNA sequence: TGCGCCAGCAGCCAGAGGGGACAGGCCAGGGGGGAGACCCAGTACTTC. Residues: CASSQRGQARGETQYF.

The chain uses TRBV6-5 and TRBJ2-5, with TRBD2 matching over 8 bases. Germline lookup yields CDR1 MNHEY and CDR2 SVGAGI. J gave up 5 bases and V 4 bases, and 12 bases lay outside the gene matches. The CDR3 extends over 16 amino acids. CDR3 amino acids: CASSSFGTSMVETQYF. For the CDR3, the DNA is TGTGCCAGCAGTTCCTTCGGGACTAGTATGGTGGAGACCCAGTACTTC.

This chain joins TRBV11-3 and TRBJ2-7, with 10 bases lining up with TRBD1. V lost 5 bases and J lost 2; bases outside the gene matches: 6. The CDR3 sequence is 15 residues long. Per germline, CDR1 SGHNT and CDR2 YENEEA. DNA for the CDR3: TGTGCCAGCAGCCCGCCGGGACAGGGGCCCTACGAGCAGTACTTC. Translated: CASSPPGQGPYEQYF.

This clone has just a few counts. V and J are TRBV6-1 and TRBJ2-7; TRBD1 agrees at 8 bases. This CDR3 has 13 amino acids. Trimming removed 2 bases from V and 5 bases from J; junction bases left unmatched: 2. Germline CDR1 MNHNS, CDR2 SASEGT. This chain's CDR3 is CASSERQGHEQYF. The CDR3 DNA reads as TGTGCCAGCAGTGAAAGACAGGGGCACGAGCAGTACTTC.

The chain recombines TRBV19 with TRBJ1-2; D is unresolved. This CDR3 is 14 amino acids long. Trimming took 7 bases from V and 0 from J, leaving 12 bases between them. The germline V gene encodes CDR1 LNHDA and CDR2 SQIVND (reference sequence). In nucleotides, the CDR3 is TGTGCCAGTACCGACCTCGCGGCTAACTATGGCTACACCTTC. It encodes CASTDLAANYGYTF. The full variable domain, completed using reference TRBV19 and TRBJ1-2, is DGGITQSPKYLFRKEGQNVTLSCEQNLNHDAMYWYRQDPGQGLRLIYYSQIVNDFQKGDIAEGYSVSREKKESFPLTVTSAQKNPTAFYLCASTDLAANYGYTFGSGTRLTVV.

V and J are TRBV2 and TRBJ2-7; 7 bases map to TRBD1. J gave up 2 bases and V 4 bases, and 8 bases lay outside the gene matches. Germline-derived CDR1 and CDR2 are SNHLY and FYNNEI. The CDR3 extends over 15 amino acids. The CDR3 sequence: CASSGGPGGAYEQYF. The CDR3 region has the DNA TGTGCCAGCAGTGGCGGGCCAGGGGGTGCCTACGAGCAGTACTTC.

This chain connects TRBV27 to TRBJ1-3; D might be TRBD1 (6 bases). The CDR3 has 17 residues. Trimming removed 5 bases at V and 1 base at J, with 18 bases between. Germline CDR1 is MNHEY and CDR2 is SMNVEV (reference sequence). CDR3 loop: CASSPGRGAPSGNTIYF. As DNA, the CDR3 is TGTGCCAGCAGTCCTGGGCGGGGGGCTCCGTCTGGAAACACCATATATTTT.

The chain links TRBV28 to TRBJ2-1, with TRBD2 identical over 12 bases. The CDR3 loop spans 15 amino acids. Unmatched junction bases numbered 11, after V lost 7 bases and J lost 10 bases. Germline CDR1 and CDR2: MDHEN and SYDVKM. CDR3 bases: TGTGCCAGCACCCTATCACTAGCGGGAGGCGCCGAGCAGTTCTTC. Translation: CASTLSLAGGAEQFF. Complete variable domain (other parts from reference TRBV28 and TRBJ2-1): DVKVTQSSRYLVKRTGEKVFLECVQDMDHENMFWYRQDPGLGLRLIYFSYDVKMKEKGDIPEGYSVSREKKERFSLILESASTNQTSMYLCASTLSLAGGAEQFFGPGTRLTVL.

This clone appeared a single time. The CDR3 loop reads CASSSHGQGSNYGYTF. The CDR3 region has the DNA TGTGCCAGCAGCTCACACGGACAGGGGTCTAACTATGGCTACACCTTC. This sequence joins TRBV7-2 and TRBJ1-2; 9 bases fit TRBD1. With 4 bases clipped from V and 0 bases from J, the junction kept 6 bases outside the gene matches. The CDR3 consists of 16 residues. Germline V gene lookup returns CDR1 SGHTA and CDR2 FQGNSA.

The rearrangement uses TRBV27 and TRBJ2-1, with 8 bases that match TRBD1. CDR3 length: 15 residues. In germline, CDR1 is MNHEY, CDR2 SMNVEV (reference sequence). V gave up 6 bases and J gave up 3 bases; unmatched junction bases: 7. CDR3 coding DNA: TGTGCCAGCAGCACCAGCGGACAGGGCTACAATGAGCAGTTCTTC. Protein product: CASSTSGQGYNEQFF.

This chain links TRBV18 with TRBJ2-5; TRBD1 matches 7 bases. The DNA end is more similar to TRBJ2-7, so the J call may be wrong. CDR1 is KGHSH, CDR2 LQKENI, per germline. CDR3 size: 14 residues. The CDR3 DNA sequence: TGTGCCAGCTCACCACCCGGACAGGCCTACGAGCAGTACTTC. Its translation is CASSPPGQAYEQYF.

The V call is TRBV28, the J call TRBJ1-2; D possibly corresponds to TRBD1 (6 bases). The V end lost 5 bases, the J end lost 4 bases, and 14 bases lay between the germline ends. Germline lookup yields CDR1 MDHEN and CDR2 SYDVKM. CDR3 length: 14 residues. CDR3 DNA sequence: TGTGCCAGCAGTCAAACAGGGCCAAGCTATGGCTACACCTTC. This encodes CASSQTGPSYGYTF.

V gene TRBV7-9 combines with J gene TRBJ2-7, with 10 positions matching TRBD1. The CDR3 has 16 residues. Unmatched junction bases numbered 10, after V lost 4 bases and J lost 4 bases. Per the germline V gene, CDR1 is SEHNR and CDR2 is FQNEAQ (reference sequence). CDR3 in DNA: TGTGCCAGCAGCTACCGAATCGGGACAGGGGATTACGAGCAGTACTTC. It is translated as CASSYRIGTGDYEQYF. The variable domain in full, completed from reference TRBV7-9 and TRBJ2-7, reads DTGVSQNPRHKITKRGQNVTFRCDPISEHNRLYWYRQTLGQGPEFLTYFQNEAQLEKSRLLSDRFSAERPKGSFSTLEIQRTEQGDSAMYLCASSYRIGTGDYEQYFGPGTRLTVT.

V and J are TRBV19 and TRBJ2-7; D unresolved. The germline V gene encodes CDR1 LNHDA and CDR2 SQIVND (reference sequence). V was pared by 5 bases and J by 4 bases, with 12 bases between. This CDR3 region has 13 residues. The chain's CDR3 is CASSSRSRYEQYF. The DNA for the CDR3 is TGTGCCAGTAGTTCCCGATCCAGGTACGAGCAGTACTTC.

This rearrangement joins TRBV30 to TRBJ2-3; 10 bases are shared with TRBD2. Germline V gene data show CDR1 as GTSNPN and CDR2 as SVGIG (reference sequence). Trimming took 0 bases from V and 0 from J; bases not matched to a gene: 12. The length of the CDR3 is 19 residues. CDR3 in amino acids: CAWSVLDPGLAVSTDTQYF. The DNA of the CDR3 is TGTGCCTGGAGTGTACTAGACCCTGGACTAGCGGTGAGCACAGATACGCAGTATTTT.

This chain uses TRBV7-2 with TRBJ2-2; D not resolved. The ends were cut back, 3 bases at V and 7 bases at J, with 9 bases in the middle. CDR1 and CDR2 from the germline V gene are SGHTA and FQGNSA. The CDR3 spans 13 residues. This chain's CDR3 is CASSLFADGELFF. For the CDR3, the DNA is TGTGCCAGCAGCTTGTTTGCGGACGGGGAGCTGTTTTTT. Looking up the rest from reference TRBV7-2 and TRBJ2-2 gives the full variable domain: GAGVSQSPSNKVTEKGKDVELRCDPISGHTALYWYRQSLGQGLEFLIYFQGNSAPDKSGLPSDRFSAERTGGSVSTLTIQRTQQEDSAVYLCASSLFADGELFFGEGSRLTVL.

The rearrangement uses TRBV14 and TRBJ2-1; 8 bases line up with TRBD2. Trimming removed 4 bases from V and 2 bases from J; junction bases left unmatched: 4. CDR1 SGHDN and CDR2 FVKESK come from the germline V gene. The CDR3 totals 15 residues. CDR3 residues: CASSLLAGPYNEQFF. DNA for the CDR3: TGTGCCAGCAGCCTCCTAGCGGGCCCCTACAATGAGCAGTTCTTC.

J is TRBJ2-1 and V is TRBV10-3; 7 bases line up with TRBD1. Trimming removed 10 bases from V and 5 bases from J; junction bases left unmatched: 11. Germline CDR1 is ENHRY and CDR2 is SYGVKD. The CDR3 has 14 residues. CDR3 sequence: CATETGAGNNEQFF. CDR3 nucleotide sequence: TGTGCCACCGAAACAGGGGCAGGTAACAATGAGCAGTTCTTC.